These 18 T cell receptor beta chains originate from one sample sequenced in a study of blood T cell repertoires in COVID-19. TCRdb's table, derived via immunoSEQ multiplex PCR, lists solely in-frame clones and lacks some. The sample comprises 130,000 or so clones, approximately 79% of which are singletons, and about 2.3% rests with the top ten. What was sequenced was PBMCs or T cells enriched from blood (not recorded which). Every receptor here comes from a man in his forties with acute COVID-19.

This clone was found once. The CDR3 sequence is CASSDQGRYNEQFF. CDR3 bases: TGTGCCAGCAGTGATCAGGGCCGATACAATGAGCAGTTCTTC. The chain joins TRBV2 to TRBJ2-1, with TRBD1 as a possible D gene (5 bases). Trimming removed 3 bases at V and 4 bases at J, with 10 bases between. The CDR3 is made up of 14 amino acids. From germline, CDR1 is SNHLY and CDR2 FYNNEI.

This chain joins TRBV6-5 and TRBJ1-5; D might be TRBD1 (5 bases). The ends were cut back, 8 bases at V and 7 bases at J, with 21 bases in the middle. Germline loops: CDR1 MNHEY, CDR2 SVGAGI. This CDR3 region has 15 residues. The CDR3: CASGRAPPGEQPQHF. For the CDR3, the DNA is TGTGCCAGCGGCCGGGCCCCGCCGGGGGAACAGCCCCAGCATTTT.

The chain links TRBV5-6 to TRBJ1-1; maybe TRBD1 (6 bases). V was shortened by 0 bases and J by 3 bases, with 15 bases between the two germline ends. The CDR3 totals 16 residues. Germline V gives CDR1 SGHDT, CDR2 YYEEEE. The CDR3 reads CASSLAWGPRDTEAFF. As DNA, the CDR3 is TGTGCCAGCAGCTTGGCTTGGGGGCCAAGGGACACTGAAGCTTTCTTT.

The CDR3 DNA reads as TGTGCCAGCAGTTTAATCAGAATTGCTGGCTACACCTTC. It encodes CASSLIRIAGYTF. This sequence joins TRBV12-3 or TRBV12-4 and TRBJ1-2; D call uncertain. V lost 2 bases and J lost 7, with 11 bases in between. This CDR3 region has 13 residues.

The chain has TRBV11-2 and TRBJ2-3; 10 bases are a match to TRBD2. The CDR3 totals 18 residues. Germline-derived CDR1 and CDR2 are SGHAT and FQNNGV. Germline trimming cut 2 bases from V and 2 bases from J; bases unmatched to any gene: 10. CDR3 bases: TGTGCCAGCAGCTTAAGAGCGGGAGGGCCCTACCCCACAGATACGCAGTATTTT. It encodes CASSLRAGGPYPTDTQYF.

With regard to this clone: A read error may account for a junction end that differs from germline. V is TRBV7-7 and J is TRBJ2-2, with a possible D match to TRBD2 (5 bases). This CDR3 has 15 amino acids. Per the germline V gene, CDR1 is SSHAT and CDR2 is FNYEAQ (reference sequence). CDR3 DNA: TGTGCTAGCAGCCCGGCTAGCAACTGGGGCGGGGAGCTGTTTTTT. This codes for CASSPASNWGGELFF.

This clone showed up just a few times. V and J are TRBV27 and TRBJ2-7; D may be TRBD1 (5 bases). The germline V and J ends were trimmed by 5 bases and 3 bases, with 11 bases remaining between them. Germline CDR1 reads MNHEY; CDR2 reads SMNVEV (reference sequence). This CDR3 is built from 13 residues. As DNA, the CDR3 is TGTGCCAGCAGTCGCCAGGGAAGCTACGAGCAGTACTTC. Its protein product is CASSRQGSYEQYF.

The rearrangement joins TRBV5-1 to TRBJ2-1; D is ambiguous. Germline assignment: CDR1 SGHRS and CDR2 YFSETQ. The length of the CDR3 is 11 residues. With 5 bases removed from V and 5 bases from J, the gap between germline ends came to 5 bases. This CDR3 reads CASRYNNEQFF. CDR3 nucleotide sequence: TGCGCCAGCAGATATAACAATGAGCAGTTCTTC.

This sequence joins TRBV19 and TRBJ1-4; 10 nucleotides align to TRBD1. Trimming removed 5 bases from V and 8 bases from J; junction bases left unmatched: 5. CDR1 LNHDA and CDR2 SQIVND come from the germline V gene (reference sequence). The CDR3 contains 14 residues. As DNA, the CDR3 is TGTGCCAGTAGTCCCTGGGACAGGGGCGAAAAACTGTTTTTT. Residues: CASSPWDRGEKLFF.

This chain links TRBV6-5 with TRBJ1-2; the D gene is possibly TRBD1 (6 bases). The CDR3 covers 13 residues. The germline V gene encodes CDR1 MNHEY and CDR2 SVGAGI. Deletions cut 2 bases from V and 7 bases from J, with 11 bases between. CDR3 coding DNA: TGTGCCAGCAGTTACCTACAGGGAGCTGGCTACACCTTC. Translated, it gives CASSYLQGAGYTF.

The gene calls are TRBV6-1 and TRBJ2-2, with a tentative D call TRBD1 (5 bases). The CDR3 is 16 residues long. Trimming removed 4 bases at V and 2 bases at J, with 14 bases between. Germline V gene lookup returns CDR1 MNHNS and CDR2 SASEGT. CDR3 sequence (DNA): TGTGCCAGCAGTGGTTTGACAGCTCGTAACACCGGGGAGCTGTTTTTT. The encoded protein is CASSGLTARNTGELFF.

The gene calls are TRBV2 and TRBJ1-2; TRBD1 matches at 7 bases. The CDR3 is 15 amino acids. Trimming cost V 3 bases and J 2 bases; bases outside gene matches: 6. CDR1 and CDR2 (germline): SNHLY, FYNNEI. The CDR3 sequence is CASSDKGAQNYGYTF. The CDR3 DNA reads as TGTGCCAGCAGTGACAAGGGGGCGCAAAACTATGGCTACACCTTC. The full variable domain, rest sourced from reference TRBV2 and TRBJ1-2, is EPEVTQTPSHQVTQMGQEVILRCVPISNHLYFYWYRQILGQKVEFLVSFYNNEISEKSEIFDDQFSVERPDGSNFTLKIRSTKLEDSAMYFCASSDKGAQNYGYTFGSGTRLTVV.

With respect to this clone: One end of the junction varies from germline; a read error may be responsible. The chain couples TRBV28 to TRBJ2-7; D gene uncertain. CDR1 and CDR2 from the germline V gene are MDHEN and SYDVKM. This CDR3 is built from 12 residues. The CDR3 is CATSQQPYEQYF. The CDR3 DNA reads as TGTGCCACCAGTCAACAGCCCTACGAGCAGTACTTC.

Here the CDR3 DNA reads TGCGCCAGCAGCTTACAGGGTGGCTATGGCTACACCTTC. It encodes CASSLQGGYGYTF. This chain uses TRBV5-1 with TRBJ1-2; TRBD1 is a possible D gene (6 bases). CDR1 is SGHRS and CDR2 is YFSETQ in the germline V gene. The CDR3 runs to 13 residues. Trimming cost V 2 bases and J 4 bases, with 9 bases left between them.

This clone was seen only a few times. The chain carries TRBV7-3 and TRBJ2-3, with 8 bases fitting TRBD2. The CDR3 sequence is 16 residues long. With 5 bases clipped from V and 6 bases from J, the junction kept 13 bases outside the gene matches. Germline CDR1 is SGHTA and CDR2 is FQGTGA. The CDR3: CASSQGSRAGADTQYF. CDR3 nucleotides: TGTGCCAGCAGCCAGGGGTCCCGAGCGGGAGCCGATACGCAGTATTTT.

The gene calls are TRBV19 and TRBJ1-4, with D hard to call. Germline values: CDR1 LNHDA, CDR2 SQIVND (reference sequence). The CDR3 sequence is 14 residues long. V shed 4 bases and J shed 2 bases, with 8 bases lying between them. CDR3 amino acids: CASSKRETNEKLFF. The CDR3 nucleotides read TGTGCCAGTAGTAAGAGGGAGACTAATGAAAAACTGTTTTTT.

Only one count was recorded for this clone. CDR3 residues: CASSLTGSGDTQYF. The CDR3 nucleotides are TGTGCCAGCAGCCTGACAGGGAGCGGAGATACGCAGTATTTT. The chain is built from TRBV14 and TRBJ2-3, with 7 positions matching TRBD1. The trim removed 4 bases at V and 5 bases at J, leaving 6 bases unmatched. Germline CDR1 and CDR2: SGHDN and FVKESK. The CDR3 is 14 residues long.

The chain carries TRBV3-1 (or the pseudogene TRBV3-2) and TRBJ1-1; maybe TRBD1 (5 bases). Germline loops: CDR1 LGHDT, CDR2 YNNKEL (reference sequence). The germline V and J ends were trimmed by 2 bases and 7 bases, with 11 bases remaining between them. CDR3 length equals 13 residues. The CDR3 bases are TGTGCCAGCAGCCAAACTGGGGGGGGTGAAGCTTTCTTT. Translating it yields CASSQTGGGEAFF.